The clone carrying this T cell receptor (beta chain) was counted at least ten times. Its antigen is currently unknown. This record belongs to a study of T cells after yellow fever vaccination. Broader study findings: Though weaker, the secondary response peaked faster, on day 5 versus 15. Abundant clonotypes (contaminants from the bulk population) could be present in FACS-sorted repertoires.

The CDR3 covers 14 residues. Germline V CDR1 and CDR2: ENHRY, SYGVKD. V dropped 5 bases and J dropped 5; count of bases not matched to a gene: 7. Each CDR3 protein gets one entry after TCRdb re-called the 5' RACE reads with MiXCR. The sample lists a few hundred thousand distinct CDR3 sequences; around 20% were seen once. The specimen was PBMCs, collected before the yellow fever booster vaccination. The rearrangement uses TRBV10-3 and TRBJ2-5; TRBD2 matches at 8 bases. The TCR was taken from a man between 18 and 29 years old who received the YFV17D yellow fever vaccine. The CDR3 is CAISSGGARETQYF. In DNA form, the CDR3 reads TGTGCCATCAGTTCCGGGGGGGCCAGGGAGACCCAGTACTTC.